Presented here are 26 T cell receptor beta chains from one specimen sequenced in a study of OX40 agonist ivuxolimab in advanced cancers. Profiling relied on immunoSEQ multiplex PCR, and the TCRdb table lists in-frame clones only, not all of them. The table includes some 50,000 clones, 85% to 90% detected once. Sequenced material: CD4+ or CD8+ T cells sorted from blood, taken in a trial of the OX40 agonist ivuxolimab. The receptors come from an adult with an advanced solid tumor such as melanoma, head and neck, liver or kidney cancer.

This rearrangement joins TRBV28 to TRBJ1-1; perhaps TRBD1 as D (5 bases). The germline gives CDR1 MDHEN, CDR2 SYDVKM. The CDR3 consists of 11 residues. Trimming shortened V by 7 bases and J by 9 bases, and 12 bases separated the two germline ends. Here the CDR3 DNA reads TGTGCCAGCAAAAAGGGGCGTAAAGCTTTCTTT. Protein sequence: CASKKGRKAFF. Supplemented by reference TRBV28 and TRBJ1-1, the full variable domain reads DVKVTQSSRYLVKRTGEKVFLECVQDMDHENMFWYRQDPGLGLRLIYFSYDVKMKEKGDIPEGYSVSREKKERFSLILESASTNQTSMYLCASKKGRKAFFGQGTRLTVV.

This sequence joins TRBV6-5 and TRBJ1-1, with D perhaps TRBD1 (6 bases). CDR1 MNHEY and CDR2 SVGAGI come from the germline V gene. This CDR3 is 14 amino acids long. Deletions cut 7 bases from V and 5 bases from J, with 17 bases between. CDR3 in DNA: TGTGCCAGCACTACTACAGGGTCACGGACTGAAGCTTTCTTT. Protein sequence: CASTTTGSRTEAFF.

This clone came up once. The J gene is TRBJ2-7, the V gene TRBV19; possibly TRBD1 for D (5 bases). The length of the CDR3 is 14 residues. The germline CDR1 and CDR2 sequences are LNHDA and SQIVND (reference sequence). The ends were cut back, 3 bases at V and 2 bases at J, with 11 bases in the middle. CDR3 nucleotide sequence: TGTGCCAGTAGTATCCCAGGGAACGCCTACGAGCAGTACTTC. It is translated as CASSIPGNAYEQYF.

This sequence joins TRBV7-6 and TRBJ2-5; D call uncertain. The CDR3 runs to 15 residues. The germline CDR1 and CDR2 sequences are SGHVS and FNYEAQ. V gave up 1 base and J gave up 5 bases, with 14 bases separating them. CDR3 sequence: CASSLGHRREETQYF. The CDR3 bases are TGTGCCAGCAGCTTAGGACACAGAAGAGAGGAGACCCAGTACTTC.

The chain couples TRBV7-2 to TRBJ2-1, with 11 nucleotides matching TRBD2. The J segment lost 9 bases and the V segment lost 3 bases, leaving 10 bases of the junction unmatched. CDR3 length equals 16 residues. From germline, CDR1 is SGHTA and CDR2 FQGNSA. CDR3 loop: CASSLVSGRASGEQFF. In nucleotides, the CDR3 is TGTGCCAGCAGCTTGGTTAGCGGGAGGGCCTCGGGTGAGCAGTTCTTC.

This clone was seen just once. The V gene is TRBV5-8, the J gene TRBJ2-5; D gene unclear. The germline gives CDR1 SGHTS, CDR2 YDEGEE. The CDR3 loop spans 13 amino acids. Trimming took off 0 bases at V and 8 bases at J, with 11 bases between the two ends. The CDR3 sequence: CASSLEVPSTQYF. The CDR3 region has the DNA TGTGCCAGCAGCTTGGAGGTACCCTCAACCCAGTACTTC.

On this clone itself: Other DNA variants within this sample encode the same CDR3. This chain connects TRBV15 to TRBJ2-2, with D hard to call. CDR3 length: 15 residues. Between the trimmed V and J ends, which lost 1 base and 1 base, there was a span of 7 bases. Germline V gives CDR1 LNHNV, CDR2 YYDKDF (reference sequence). The CDR3 DNA follows: TGTGCCACCAGCAGAGTCTCTCAGAACACCGGGGAGCTGTTTTTT. Its protein product is CATSRVSQNTGELFF.

J is TRBJ2-2 and V is TRBV28; 9 bases map to TRBD2. Germline V gene sequence: CDR1 MDHEN, CDR2 SYDVKM. CDR3 length: 15 residues. J gave up 3 bases and V 5 bases, and 4 bases lay outside the gene matches. CDR3 sequence (DNA): TGTGCCAGCAGTCCCGGACTAGCGTACACCGGGGAGCTGTTTTTT. Translating it yields CASSPGLAYTGELFF.

The chain is built from TRBV4-1 and TRBJ1-1; D is unclear. The germline V gene encodes CDR1 MGHRA and CDR2 YSYEKL. Trimming shortened V by 0 bases and J by 11 bases, and 19 bases separated the two germline ends. The CDR3 has 15 amino acids. The CDR3 DNA reads TGCGCCAGCAGCCAAGAGGGAGCAGACCAAGGTCGGGCTTTCTTT. Translating gives CASSQEGADQGRAFF.

The V call is TRBV7-3, the J call TRBJ1-2; no clear D. The CDR3 has 13 amino acids. Between the trimmed V and J ends, which lost 1 base and 4 bases, there was a span of 7 bases. Germline CDR1 is SGHTA and CDR2 is FQGTGA. The CDR3 here is CASSLNGGYGYTF. As DNA, the CDR3 is TGTGCCAGCAGCTTAAATGGCGGCTATGGCTACACCTTC. Using reference TRBV7-3 and TRBJ1-2 for the parts outside the CDR3, the full variable domain is GAGVSQTPSNKVTEKGKYVELRCDPISGHTALYWYRQSLGQGPEFLIYFQGTGAADDSGLPNDRFFAVRPEGSVSTLKIQRTERGDSAVYLCASSLNGGYGYTFGSGTRLTVV.

V and J are TRBV27 and TRBJ1-6, with D perhaps TRBD1 (5 bases). CDR3 length equals 16 residues. From germline, CDR1 is MNHEY and CDR2 SMNVEV (reference sequence). V lost 2 bases and J lost 5, with 13 bases in between. The CDR3 spells CASSLGADLNNSPLHF. The DNA of the CDR3 is TGTGCCAGCAGTTTAGGGGCAGACCTAAATAATTCACCCCTCCACTTT.

This clone was counted a single time. V and J are TRBV13 and TRBJ2-5; D unresolved. Per the germline V gene, CDR1 is PRHDT and CDR2 is FYEKMQ (reference sequence). CDR3 length: 11 amino acids. Trimming took 3 bases from V and 5 from J, leaving 4 bases between them. The CDR3 protein is CASSLRETQYF. CDR3 DNA: TGTGCCAGCAGCTTGCGGGAGACCCAGTACTTC. The full variable domain, with the rest looked up from reference TRBV13 and TRBJ2-5, is AAGVIQSPRHLIKEKRETATLKCYPIPRHDTVYWYQQGPGQDPQFLISFYEKMQSDKGSIPDRFSAQQFSDYHSELNMSSLELGDSALYFCASSLRETQYFGPGTRLLVL.

This chain joins TRBV7-8 and TRBJ1-2; D not resolved. Germline CDR1 and CDR2: SGHVS and FQNEAQ. The CDR3 loop spans 13 amino acids. Between the trimmed V and J ends, which lost 3 bases and 6 bases, there was a span of 11 bases. The CDR3 is CASSFIRADGYTF. The CDR3 region has the DNA TGTGCCAGCAGCTTTATACGGGCGGATGGCTACACCTTC.

The V gene is TRBV18, the J gene TRBJ2-3; D gene unclear. Trimming pared 3 bases from V and 3 bases from J, leaving 16 bases between. The germline gives CDR1 KGHSH, CDR2 LQKENI. The CDR3 consists of 16 residues. CDR3 DNA sequence: TGTGCCAGCTCACCCTTCTTTCAAAGTGGGACAGATACGCAGTATTTT. It translates to CASSPFFQSGTDTQYF.

This clone was detected only once. The V call is TRBV28, the J call TRBJ2-2; a possible D gene is TRBD2 (5 bases). The CDR3 has 13 amino acids. Germline CDR1 reads MDHEN; CDR2 reads SYDVKM. Trimming left V 10 bases short and J 1 base short, with 10 bases between. CDR3 residues: CAIHRGNTGELFF. The CDR3 DNA sequence: TGTGCCATCCATCGGGGGAACACCGGGGAGCTGTTTTTT.

This chain connects TRBV28 to TRBJ2-5, with D possibly matching TRBD2 (6 bases). The germline V and J ends were trimmed by 2 bases and 7 bases, with 20 bases remaining between them. Germline CDR1 reads MDHEN; CDR2 reads SYDVKM. The CDR3 covers 16 residues. CDR3 bases: TGTGCCAGCAGTTTAATATTAGGGCACCCCGGGGGGACCCAGTACTTC. The encoded protein is CASSLILGHPGGTQYF.

Concerning this clone: Compared with germline, one end of the junction differs, possibly owing to a read error. This chain links TRBV7-2 with TRBJ1-4, with unresolved D. Per the germline V gene, CDR1 is SGHTA and CDR2 is FQGNSA. This CDR3 comprises 14 residues. The CDR3 loop reads CAGRMSATNEKLFF. The CDR3 DNA is TGTGCCGGCAGAATGAGCGCAACTAATGAAAAACTGTTTTTT.

The chain combines TRBV11-3 with TRBJ2-1; the D is unclear. CDR3 length equals 12 residues. V was shortened by 5 bases and J by 7 bases, with 9 bases between the two germline ends. CDR1 is SGHNT and CDR2 is YENEEA in the germline V gene. The CDR3 loop reads CASSDLGNEQFF. The DNA for the CDR3 is TGTGCCAGCAGCGACCTTGGTAATGAGCAGTTCTTC.

The chain employs TRBV9 and TRBJ1-5, with 7 positions matching TRBD1. Germline CDR1 SGDLS, CDR2 YYNGEE. The junction had 8 bases not matched to a gene; V was cut back by 0 bases and J by 2 bases. The CDR3 consists of 17 residues. In DNA form, the CDR3 reads TGTGCCAGCAGCGTAGAACTGGGCAGGGGGGGCAATCAGCCCCAGCATTTT. Protein sequence: CASSVELGRGGNQPQHF.

V and J are TRBV2 and TRBJ2-7; 10 nucleotides line up with TRBD1. This CDR3 has 13 amino acids. Unmatched junction bases numbered 2, after V lost 8 bases and J lost 1 base. CDR1 and CDR2 from the germline V gene are SNHLY and FYNNEI. The CDR3 loop reads CASGGQGSYEQYF. The DNA of the CDR3 is TGTGCCAGCGGGGGACAGGGGTCCTACGAGCAGTACTTC.

The J gene is TRBJ2-7, the V gene TRBV28; 13 nucleotides match TRBD2. Unmatched junction bases numbered 5, after V lost 7 bases and J lost 2 bases. The CDR3 spans 15 residues. CDR1 and CDR2 (germline): MDHEN, SYDVKM. The CDR3 DNA is TGTGCCAGCAACACCGGGACTAGCGGGACCTACGAGCAGTACTTC. Protein: CASNTGTSGTYEQYF.

The rearrangement links TRBV2 to TRBJ2-3; no definite D call. Germline lookup yields CDR1 SNHLY and CDR2 FYNNEI. The CDR3 loop spans 15 amino acids. Trimming shortened V by 0 bases and J by 2 bases, and 9 bases separated the two germline ends. The CDR3 sequence is CASSEALTATDTQYF. The CDR3, as DNA: TGTGCCAGCAGTGAAGCACTAACCGCCACAGATACGCAGTATTTT.

The chain employs TRBV2 and TRBJ2-2, with 9 bases identical to TRBD2. CDR3 size: 15 residues. The germline CDR1 and CDR2 sequences are SNHLY and FYNNEI. Trimming removed 4 bases from V and 3 bases from J; junction bases left unmatched: 3. The CDR3 loop reads CASSVLAGHTGELFF. The CDR3 bases are TGTGCCAGCAGTGTTCTAGCGGGACACACCGGGGAGCTGTTTTTT.

The chain is built from TRBV28 and TRBJ1-4; no firm D call. CDR3 length: 15 residues. Germline CDR1 is MDHEN and CDR2 is SYDVKM. Trimming stripped 5 bases from V and 8 bases from J, with 18 bases between. CDR3: CASSPPSAPWEKLFF. The CDR3 coding sequence is TGTGCCAGCAGTCCCCCATCCGCCCCTTGGGAAAAACTGTTTTTT.

This chain connects TRBV7-2 to TRBJ1-6, with no clear D. Deletions cut 2 bases from V and 0 bases from J, with 14 bases between. The CDR3 covers 18 residues. Germline V gives CDR1 SGHTA, CDR2 FQGNSA. CDR3 amino acids: CASSLIGIGFSYNSPLHF. The CDR3 region has the DNA TGTGCCAGCAGCTTAATCGGGATTGGGTTCTCCTATAATTCACCCCTCCACTTT.

This chain uses TRBV28 with TRBJ2-5, with TRBD1 as a possible D gene (6 bases). The CDR3 runs 14 residues. Germline V gene data show CDR1 as MDHEN and CDR2 as SYDVKM. V lost 4 bases, J lost 7 bases, and 16 bases lay in between. CDR3 sequence: CASSSPGARGTQYF. CDR3 sequence (DNA): TGTGCCAGCAGTTCTCCAGGGGCTAGGGGGACCCAGTACTTC. The full variable domain, with the rest looked up from reference TRBV28 and TRBJ2-5, is DVKVTQSSRYLVKRTGEKVFLECVQDMDHENMFWYRQDPGLGLRLIYFSYDVKMKEKGDIPEGYSVSREKKERFSLILESASTNQTSMYLCASSSPGARGTQYFGPGTRLLVL.